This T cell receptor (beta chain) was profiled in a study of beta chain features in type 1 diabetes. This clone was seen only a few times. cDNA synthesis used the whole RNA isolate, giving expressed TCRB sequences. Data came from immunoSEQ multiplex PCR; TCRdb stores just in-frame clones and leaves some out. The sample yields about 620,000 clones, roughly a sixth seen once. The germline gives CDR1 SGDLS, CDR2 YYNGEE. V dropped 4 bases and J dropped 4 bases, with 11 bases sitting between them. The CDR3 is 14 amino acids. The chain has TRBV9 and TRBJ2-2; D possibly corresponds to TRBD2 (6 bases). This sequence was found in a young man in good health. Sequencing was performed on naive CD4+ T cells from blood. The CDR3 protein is CASSLRGVTGELFF. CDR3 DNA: TGTGCCAGCAGCCTCCGCGGGGTCACCGGGGAGCTGTTTTTT.